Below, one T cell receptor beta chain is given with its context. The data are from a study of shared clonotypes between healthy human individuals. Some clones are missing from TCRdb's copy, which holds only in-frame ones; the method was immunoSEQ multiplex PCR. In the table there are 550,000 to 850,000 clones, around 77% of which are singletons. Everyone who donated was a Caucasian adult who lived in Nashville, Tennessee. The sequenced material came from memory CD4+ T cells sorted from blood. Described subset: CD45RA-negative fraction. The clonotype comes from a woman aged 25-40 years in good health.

CDR3 DNA sequence: TGTGCCGGACGGACCGGGGCGATCTCTGGAAACACCATATATTTT. Its translation: CAGRTGAISGNTIYF. The chain uses TRBV6-1 and TRBJ1-3, with a possible D match to TRBD1 (5 bases). Between the trimmed V and J ends, which lost 11 bases and 0 bases, there was a span of 17 bases. This CDR3 is 15 amino acids long. Germline V CDR1 and CDR2: MNHNS, SASEGT.